The clone carrying this T cell receptor (beta chain) was picked up many times. The data belong to a study of identical twins. TCRdb re-called the 5' RACE reads through MiXCR, storing one row per CDR3 protein. The sample gives about 100,000 distinct CDR3 sequences, 5.9% of which show up once; about 12% is in the top ten. Each donor (without exception) was a healthy Caucasian. Germline V gene sequence: CDR1 DFQATT, CDR2 SNEGSKA (reference sequence). V trimming: 5 bases; J trimming: 2 bases; junction bases outside the gene matches: 6. The CDR3 has 14 residues. This TCR derives from a woman in her fifties or sixties in good health. Sequencing was carried out using memory T cells sorted from blood. The J gene is TRBJ2-3, the V gene TRBV20-1; TRBD1 matches at 8 bases. CDR3 sequence (DNA): TGCAGTGCTCCCTTGGACAGGGCCACAGATACGCAGTATTTT. Translation gives CSAPLDRATDTQYF.